One T cell receptor beta chain is described in this entry. The data stem from a study of shared clonotypes between healthy human individuals. V lost 0 bases, J lost 1 base, and 7 bases lay in between. Germline CDR1 reads SGHKS; CDR2 reads YYEKEE (reference sequence). This CDR3 contains 14 residues. Each sample came from a Caucasian adult donor living in Nashville, Tennessee. From CD4+ cells came CD45RA+ naive and CD45RA-negative memory subsets. Only in-frame clones appear in the TCRdb table, and some are missing; sequencing was by immunoSEQ multiplex PCR. The data hold millions of clones, with roughly 94% observed a single time.

The sequence came from a man younger than 30 in good health. The rearrangement links TRBV5-5 to TRBJ1-1, with no clear D. The sequenced sample consisted of naive CD4+ T cells sorted from blood. Indicated subset: CD45RA+ positively selected. The CDR3 bases are TGTGCCAGCAGCTTGGTGGAACGGAACACTGAAGCTTTCTTT. It is translated as CASSLVERNTEAFF. Complete variable domain (other parts from reference TRBV5-5 and TRBJ1-1): DAGVTQSPTHLIKTRGQQVTLRCSPISGHKSVSWYQQVLGQGPQFIFQYYEKEERGRGNFPDRFSARQFPNYSSELNVNALLLGDSALYLCASSLVERNTEAFFGQGTRLTVV.